This T cell receptor beta chain is from a study of blood T cell repertoires in COVID-19. Study background: Sites across the United States, Italy and Spain contributed samples from acute and convalescent COVID-19. The cDNA or gDNA used as material had been derived from T cells, B-cell-depleted T cells, or PBMCs.

Some clones are missing from TCRdb's copy, which holds only in-frame ones; the method was immunoSEQ multiplex PCR. The sample has 200,000 or so clones, 80% to 85% seen once; the top ten hold 3%. Looked up from germline, CDR1 is SGHRS and CDR2 is YFSETQ. The CDR3 covers 14 residues. The J segment lost 4 bases and the V segment lost 1 base, leaving 1 base of the junction unmatched. The receptor was isolated from a woman in her thirties who had recovered from COVID-19. The rearrangement uses TRBV5-1 and TRBJ2-2; TRBD1 agrees at 7 bases. The specimen was peripheral blood. DNA of the CDR3: TGCGCCAGCAGCTTGACAGGGGCCACCGGGGAGCTGTTTTTT. Its protein is CASSLTGATGELFF.